One sample yielded the 12 T cell receptor beta chains listed below, sequenced in a study of PD-1 blockade in classical Hodgkin lymphoma. The protocol was immunoSEQ multiplex PCR, while the TCRdb copy is restricted to in-frame clones and leaves out a portion. The sample lists 13,000 to 15,000 clones; about 80% were seen once. All the patients suffered relapse after autologous stem cell transplantation, and brentuximab vedotin exposure differed. The sample here was peripheral blood mononuclear cells (PBMCs), taken at baseline. The receptors were gathered from a human donor with classical Hodgkin lymphoma.

The genes are TRBV5-4 and TRBJ1-1; perhaps TRBD1 as D (6 bases). CDR1 and CDR2 from the germline V gene are SGHNT and YYREEE (reference sequence). The CDR3 covers 16 residues. Trimming cost V 4 bases and J 4 bases, with 20 bases left between them. DNA of the CDR3: TGTGCCAGCAGCGGGGGCTCTTCGGATTGGGGCACTGAAGCTTTCTTT. Translated, it gives CASSGGSSDWGTEAFF. Full variable domain (rest looked up from reference TRBV5-4 and TRBJ1-1): ETGVTQSPTHLIKTRGQQVTLRCSSQSGHNTVSWYQQALGQGPQFIFQYYREEENGRGNFPPRFSGLQFPNYSSELNVNALELDDSALYLCASSGGSSDWGTEAFFGQGTRLTVV.

The rearrangement uses TRBV11-2 and TRBJ1-1; D gene uncertain. Germline assignment: CDR1 SGHAT and CDR2 FQNNGV. Between the trimmed V and J ends, which lost 6 bases and 4 bases, there was a span of 18 bases. This CDR3 is 15 amino acids long. CDR3 loop: CASRTMTLSGTEAFF. CDR3 nucleotides: TGTGCCAGCAGAACCATGACCCTGTCGGGCACTGAAGCTTTCTTT.

J is TRBJ1-2 and V is TRBV7-2, with 12 bases fitting TRBD1. The J segment lost 5 bases and the V segment lost 1 base, leaving 5 bases of the junction unmatched. The CDR3 is 16 residues long. The germline CDR1 and CDR2 sequences are SGHTA and FQGNSA. As DNA, the CDR3 is TGTGCCAGCAGCTTAGTGGGGACAGGGGGCATGTATGGCTACACCTTC. It codes for CASSLVGTGGMYGYTF.

This clone has more than one count but fewer than ten. The chain recombines TRBV27 with TRBJ2-3; D gene unclear. CDR1 and CDR2 (germline): MNHEY, SMNVEV (reference sequence). V dropped 4 bases and J dropped 5 bases, with 10 bases sitting between them. This CDR3 region has 13 residues. This CDR3 reads CASSSPPLDTQYF. The CDR3 DNA sequence: TGTGCCAGCAGTTCTCCCCCCTTAGATACGCAGTATTTT.

The J gene is TRBJ1-1, the V gene TRBV5-1, with 8 bases aligning to TRBD1. J gave up 0 bases and V 4 bases, and 8 bases lay outside the gene matches. The V gene's germline CDR1 is SGHRS and CDR2 YFSETQ. This CDR3 is built from 16 residues. CDR3 bases: TGCGCCAGCAGCGGAATGACAGGGGTCCTGAACACTGAAGCTTTCTTT. This sequence encodes CASSGMTGVLNTEAFF.

The V call is TRBV10-3, the J call TRBJ2-7; D remains ambiguous. Trimming pared 3 bases from V and 4 bases from J, leaving 4 bases between. The CDR3 is 11 residues long. Germline V lookup: CDR1 ENHRY, CDR2 SYGVKD. Here the CDR3 DNA reads TGTGCCATCAGTGATTTATACGAGCAGTACTTC. Its translation: CAISDLYEQYF.

The chain carries TRBV7-2 and TRBJ2-3, with D maybe TRBD1 (5 bases). In germline, CDR1 is SGHTA, CDR2 FQGNSA. The V and J ends lost 2 bases and 1 base respectively, with 10 bases between them. This CDR3 has 15 residues. This chain's CDR3 is CASSLLQGGTDTQYF. For the CDR3, the DNA is TGTGCCAGCAGCTTATTGCAGGGTGGCACAGATACGCAGTATTTT.

This chain connects TRBV30 to TRBJ1-4, with D unclear. V was pared by 2 bases and J by 7 bases, with 17 bases between. The CDR3 length is 15 residues. Germline V lookup: CDR1 GTSNPN, CDR2 SVGIG (reference sequence). The CDR3 sequence is CAWSNFGEVGEKLFF. The CDR3 DNA reads TGTGCCTGGAGTAACTTCGGGGAGGTGGGTGAAAAACTGTTTTTT.

The gene calls are TRBV28 and TRBJ2-7; D is unresolved. CDR1 is MDHEN and CDR2 is SYDVKM in the germline V gene. Deletions cut 2 bases from V and 2 bases from J, with 7 bases between. The CDR3 loop spans 13 amino acids. The CDR3 reads CASSLDGPYEQYF. The CDR3 region has the DNA TGTGCCAGCAGTTTAGACGGACCCTACGAGCAGTACTTC.

The rearrangement joins TRBV7-2 to TRBJ1-4; the D is unclear. This CDR3 has 15 amino acids. V lost 5 bases and J 3 bases, leaving 13 bases between the germline ends. CDR1 SGHTA and CDR2 FQGNSA come from the germline V gene. CDR3 nucleotides: TGTGCCAGCAGCCCCCCGAGGCGGGCTAATGAAAAACTGTTTTTT. This sequence encodes CASSPPRRANEKLFF.

The V and J genes are TRBV14 and TRBJ1-2, with a tentative D call TRBD1 (5 bases). The CDR3 spans 15 residues. Trimming took off 4 bases at V and 6 bases at J, with 18 bases between the two ends. Germline V gene sequence: CDR1 SGHDN, CDR2 FVKESK. For the CDR3, the DNA is TGTGCCAGCAGCCCTATATGGGGGGGTGTAGATGGCTACACCTTC. Translated: CASSPIWGGVDGYTF.

This chain links TRBV6-4 with TRBJ2-1; the match to TRBD1 covers 10 bases. After removal of 6 bases from V and 4 bases from J, the junction contained 6 bases not matched to a gene. The germline gives CDR1 MRHNA, CDR2 SNTAGT. The CDR3 runs to 15 residues. The CDR3 region is CASSPGTGEYNEQFF. Written as DNA, the CDR3 is TGTGCCAGCAGCCCCGGGACAGGGGAATACAATGAGCAGTTCTTC.